This T cell receptor beta chain is from a study of blood T cell repertoires in COVID-19. In the study overall: There were acute and convalescent COVID-19 samples, and they came from the United States, Italy and Spain. Sources were T cells, B-cell-depleted T cells, or PBMCs; the material itself was cDNA or gDNA.

In the authors' workflow: Amplification with reference gene primers provided the estimates of nucleated cell counts. Sequenced by immunoSEQ multiplex PCR; TCRdb stores in-frame clones only, minus some. V, J and clone size derive from that table, while D and trimming were established from the DNA sequence. The sample consists of 70,000 or so clones, approximately 90% of them appearing once. The clonotype originates from a human donor in a cohort sampled during active COVID-19. Input material: peripheral blood.

This CDR3 is CASSLRYTEAFF. The DNA for the CDR3 is TGTGCCAGCAGCCTAAGATACACTGAAGCTTTCTTT. J is TRBJ1-1 and V is TRBV7-9, with no clear D. Trimming removed 5 bases from V and 3 bases from J, with 7 bases in between. CDR1 is SEHNR, CDR2 FQNEAQ, per germline (reference sequence). This CDR3 has 12 residues. The full variable domain, rest sourced from reference TRBV7-9 and TRBJ1-1, is DTGVSQNPRHKITKRGQNVTFRCDPISEHNRLYWYRQTLGQGPEFLTYFQNEAQLEKSRLLSDRFSAERPKGSFSTLEIQRTEQGDSAMYLCASSLRYTEAFFGQGTRLTVV.